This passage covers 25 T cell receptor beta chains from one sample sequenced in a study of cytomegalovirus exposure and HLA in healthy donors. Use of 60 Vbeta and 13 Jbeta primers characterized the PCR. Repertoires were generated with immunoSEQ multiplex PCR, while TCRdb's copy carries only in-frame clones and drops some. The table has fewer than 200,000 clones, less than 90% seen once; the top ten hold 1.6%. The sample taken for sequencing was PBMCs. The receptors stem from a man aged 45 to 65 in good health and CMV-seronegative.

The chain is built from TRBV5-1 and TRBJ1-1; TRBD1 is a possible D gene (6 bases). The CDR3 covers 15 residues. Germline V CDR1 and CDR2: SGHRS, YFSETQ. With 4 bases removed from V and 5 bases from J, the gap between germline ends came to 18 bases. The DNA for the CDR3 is TGCGCCAGCAGCCTAGGGACACCCACAAGTACTGAAGCTTTCTTT. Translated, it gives CASSLGTPTSTEAFF.

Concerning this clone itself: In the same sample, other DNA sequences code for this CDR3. This CDR3 reads CASSPGTSGGTDTQYF. CDR3 bases: TGTGCCAGCAGCCCAGGGACTAGCGGGGGCACAGATACGCAGTATTTT. The rearrangement links TRBV7-3 to TRBJ2-3; 13 bases agree with TRBD2. The CDR3 covers 16 residues. The germline V gene has CDR1 SGHTA and CDR2 FQGTGA. The J segment lost 1 base and the V segment lost 5 bases, leaving 3 bases of the junction unmatched.

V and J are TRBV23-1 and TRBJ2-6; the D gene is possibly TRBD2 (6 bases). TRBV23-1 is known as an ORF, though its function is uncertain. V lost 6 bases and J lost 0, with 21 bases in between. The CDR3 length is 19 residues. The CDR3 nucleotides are TGCGCCAGCAGCCAAGATAATCCTCGGGAGAGCTCTGGGGCCAACGTCCTGACTTTC. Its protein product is CASSQDNPRESSGANVLTF.

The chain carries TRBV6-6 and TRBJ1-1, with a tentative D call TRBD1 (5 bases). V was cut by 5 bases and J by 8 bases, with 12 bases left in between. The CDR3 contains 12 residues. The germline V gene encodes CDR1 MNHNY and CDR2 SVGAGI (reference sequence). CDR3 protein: CASSLRGWEAFF. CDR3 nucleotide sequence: TGTGCCAGCAGTCTTAGGGGTTGGGAAGCTTTCTTT.

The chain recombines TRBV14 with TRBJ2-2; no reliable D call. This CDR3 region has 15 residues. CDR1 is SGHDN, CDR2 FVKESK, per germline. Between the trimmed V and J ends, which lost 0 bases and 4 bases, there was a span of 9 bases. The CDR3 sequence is CASSQDEVPTGELFF. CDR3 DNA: TGTGCCAGCAGCCAAGACGAGGTGCCCACCGGGGAGCTGTTTTTT.

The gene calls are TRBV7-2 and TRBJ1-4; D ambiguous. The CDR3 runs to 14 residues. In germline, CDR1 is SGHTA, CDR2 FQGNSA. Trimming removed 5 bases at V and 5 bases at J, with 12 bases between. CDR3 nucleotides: TGTGCCAGCAGCCGGGGAATTAACAATGAAAAACTGTTTTTT. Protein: CASSRGINNEKLFF.

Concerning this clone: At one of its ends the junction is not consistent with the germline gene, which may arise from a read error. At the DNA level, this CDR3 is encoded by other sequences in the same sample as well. The chain's CDR3 is CASSLGGANTEAFF. The CDR3, as DNA: TGTGCCAGCAGCTTAGGGGGAGCGAACACTGAAGCCTTCTTT. The chain couples TRBV7-2 to TRBJ1-1, with D hard to call. The CDR3 totals 14 residues. Germline assignment: CDR1 SGHTA and CDR2 FQGNSA. Full variable domain (rest looked up from reference TRBV7-2 and TRBJ1-1): GAGVSQSPSNKVTEKGKDVELRCDPISGHTALYWYRQSLGQGLEFLIYFQGNSAPDKSGLPSDRFSAERTGGSVSTLTIQRTQQEDSAVYLCASSLGGANTEAFFGQGTRLTVV.

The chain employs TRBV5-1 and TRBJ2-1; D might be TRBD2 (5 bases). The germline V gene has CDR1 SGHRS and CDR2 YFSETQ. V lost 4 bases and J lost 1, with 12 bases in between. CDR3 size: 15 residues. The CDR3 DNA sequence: TGCGCCAGCAGCCGACAAGCGGAATCCTACAATGAGCAGTTCTTC. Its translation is CASSRQAESYNEQFF.

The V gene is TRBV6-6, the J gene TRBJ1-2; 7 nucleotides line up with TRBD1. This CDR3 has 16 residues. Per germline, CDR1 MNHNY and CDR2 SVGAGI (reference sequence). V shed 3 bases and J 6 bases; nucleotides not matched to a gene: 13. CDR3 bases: TGTGCCAGCAGTTATGGTAGAACAGGGGATTCAAATGGCTACACCTTC. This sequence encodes CASSYGRTGDSNGYTF.

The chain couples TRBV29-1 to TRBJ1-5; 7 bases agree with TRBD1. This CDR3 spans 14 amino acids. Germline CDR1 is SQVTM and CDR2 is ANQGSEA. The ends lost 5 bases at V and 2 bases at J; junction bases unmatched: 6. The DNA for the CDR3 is TGCAGCGTTACGACAGGGCAGGGCAATCAGCCCCAGCATTTT. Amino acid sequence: CSVTTGQGNQPQHF.

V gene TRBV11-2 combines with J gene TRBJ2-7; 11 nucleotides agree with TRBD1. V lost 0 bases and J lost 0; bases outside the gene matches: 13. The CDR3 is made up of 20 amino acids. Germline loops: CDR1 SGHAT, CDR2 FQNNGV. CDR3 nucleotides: TGTGCCAGCAGCTTAGATGGGTGGACAGGGGGCGGGTCAAGCTCCTACGAGCAGTACTTC. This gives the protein CASSLDGWTGGGSSSYEQYF. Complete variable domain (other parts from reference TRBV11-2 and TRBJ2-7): EAGVAQSPRYKIIEKRQSVAFWCNPISGHATLYWYQQILGQGPKLLIQFQNNGVVDDSQLPKDRFSAERLKGVDSTLKIQPAKLEDSAVYLCASSLDGWTGGGSSSYEQYFGPGTRLTVT.

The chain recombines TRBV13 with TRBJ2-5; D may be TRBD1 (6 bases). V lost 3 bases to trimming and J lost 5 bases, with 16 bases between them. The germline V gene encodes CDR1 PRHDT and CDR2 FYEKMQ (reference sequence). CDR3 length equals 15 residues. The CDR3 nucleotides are TGTGCCAGCAGCTTTGGGGGCATGGGCCGCGAGACCCAGTACTTC. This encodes CASSFGGMGRETQYF.

In DNA, the CDR3 is TGTGCCAGCAGCTTAGACAGGACACCGAATTCACCCCTCCACTTT. Its translation is CASSLDRTPNSPLHF. This rearrangement joins TRBV11-1 to TRBJ1-6; TRBD1 might be the D (5 bases). In germline, CDR1 is SGHAT, CDR2 FQDESV (reference sequence). The CDR3 covers 15 residues. V was pared by 1 base and J by 7 bases, with 11 bases between.

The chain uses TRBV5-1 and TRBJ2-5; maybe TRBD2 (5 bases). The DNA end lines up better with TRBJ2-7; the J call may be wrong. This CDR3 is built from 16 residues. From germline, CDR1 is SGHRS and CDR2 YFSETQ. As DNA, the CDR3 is TGCGCCAGCAGCTTGGTACCAGGACTGAGGGATTCCGAGCAGTACTTC. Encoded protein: CASSLVPGLRDSEQYF.

As DNA, the CDR3 is TGTGCCAGCAGCTTACAGGGGCTTGGGGCCAACGTCCTGACTTTC. Translation gives CASSLQGLGANVLTF. The rearrangement links TRBV7-2 to TRBJ2-6; the D gene is possibly TRBD1 (6 bases). Trimming removed 2 bases from V and 3 bases from J, with 8 bases in between. The germline V gene encodes CDR1 SGHTA and CDR2 FQGNSA. CDR3 size: 15 residues.

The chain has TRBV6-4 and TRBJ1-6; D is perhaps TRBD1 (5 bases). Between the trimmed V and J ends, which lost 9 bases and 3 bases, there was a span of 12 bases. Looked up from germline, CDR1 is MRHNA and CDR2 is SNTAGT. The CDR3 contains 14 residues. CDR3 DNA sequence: TGTGCCAGTTCCGACAGTCTCTATAATTCACCCCTCCACTTT. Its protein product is CASSDSLYNSPLHF.

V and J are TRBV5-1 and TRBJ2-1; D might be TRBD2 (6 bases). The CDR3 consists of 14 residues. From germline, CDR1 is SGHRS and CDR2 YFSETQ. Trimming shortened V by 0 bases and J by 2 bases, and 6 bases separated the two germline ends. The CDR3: CASSLGGAYNEQFF. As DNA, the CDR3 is TGCGCCAGCAGCTTGGGGGGGGCCTACAATGAGCAGTTCTTC.

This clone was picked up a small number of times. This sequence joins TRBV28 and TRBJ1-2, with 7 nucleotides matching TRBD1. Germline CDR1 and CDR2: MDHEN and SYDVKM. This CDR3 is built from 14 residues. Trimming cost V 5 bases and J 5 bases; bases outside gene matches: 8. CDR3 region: CASSLTGQNYGYTF. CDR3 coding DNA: TGTGCCAGCAGTCTTACGGGACAGAATTATGGCTACACCTTC.

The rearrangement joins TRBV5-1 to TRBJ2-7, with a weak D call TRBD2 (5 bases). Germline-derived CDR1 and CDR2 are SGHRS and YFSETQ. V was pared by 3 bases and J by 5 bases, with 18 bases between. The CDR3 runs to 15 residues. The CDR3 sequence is CASSSGRGFSDEQYF. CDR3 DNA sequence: TGCGCCAGCAGCTCCGGCCGGGGTTTCAGCGACGAGCAGTACTTC. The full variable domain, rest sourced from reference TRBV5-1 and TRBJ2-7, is KAGVTQTPRYLIKTRGQQVTLSCSPISGHRSVSWYQQTPGQGLQFLFEYFSETQRNKGNFPGRFSGRQFSNSRSEMNVSTLELGDSALYLCASSSGRGFSDEQYFGPGTRLTVT.

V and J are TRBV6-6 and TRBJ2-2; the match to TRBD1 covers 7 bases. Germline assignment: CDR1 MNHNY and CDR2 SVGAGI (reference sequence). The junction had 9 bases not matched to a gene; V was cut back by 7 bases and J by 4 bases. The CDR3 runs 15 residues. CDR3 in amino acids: CASIAAGGGTGELFF. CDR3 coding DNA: TGTGCCAGCATCGCGGCAGGGGGTGGCACCGGGGAGCTGTTTTTT.

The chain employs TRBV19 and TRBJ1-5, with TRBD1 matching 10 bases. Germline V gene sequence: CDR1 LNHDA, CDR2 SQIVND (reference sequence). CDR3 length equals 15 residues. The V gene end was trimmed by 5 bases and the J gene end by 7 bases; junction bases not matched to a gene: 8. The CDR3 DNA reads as TGTGCCAGTAGTTTTGGACAGGGGGTTAAACAGCCCCAGCATTTT. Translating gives CASSFGQGVKQPQHF. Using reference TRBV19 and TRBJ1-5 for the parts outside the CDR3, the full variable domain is DGGITQSPKYLFRKEGQNVTLSCEQNLNHDAMYWYRQDPGQGLRLIYYSQIVNDFQKGDIAEGYSVSREKKESFPLTVTSAQKNPTAFYLCASSFGQGVKQPQHFGDGTRLSIL.

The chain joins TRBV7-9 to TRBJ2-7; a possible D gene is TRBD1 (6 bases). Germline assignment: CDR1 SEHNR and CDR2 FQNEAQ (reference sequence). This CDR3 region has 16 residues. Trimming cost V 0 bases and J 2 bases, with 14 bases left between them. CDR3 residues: CASSLADRMTPYEQYF. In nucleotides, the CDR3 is TGTGCCAGCAGCTTAGCTGACAGGATGACGCCCTACGAGCAGTACTTC.

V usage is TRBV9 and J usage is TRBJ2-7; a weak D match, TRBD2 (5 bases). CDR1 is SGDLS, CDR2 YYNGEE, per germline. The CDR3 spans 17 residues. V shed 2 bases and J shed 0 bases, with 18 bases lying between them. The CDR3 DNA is TGTGCCAGCAGCGTTAAAGACCGGACTCTTAGCTCCTACGAGCAGTACTTC. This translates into CASSVKDRTLSSYEQYF.

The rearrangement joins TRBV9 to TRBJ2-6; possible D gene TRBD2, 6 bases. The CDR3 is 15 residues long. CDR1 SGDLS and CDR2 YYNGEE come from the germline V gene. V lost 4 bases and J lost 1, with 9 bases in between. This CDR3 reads CASSSGLSGANVLTF. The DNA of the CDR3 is TGTGCCAGCAGCTCGGGACTTTCTGGGGCCAACGTCCTGACTTTC.

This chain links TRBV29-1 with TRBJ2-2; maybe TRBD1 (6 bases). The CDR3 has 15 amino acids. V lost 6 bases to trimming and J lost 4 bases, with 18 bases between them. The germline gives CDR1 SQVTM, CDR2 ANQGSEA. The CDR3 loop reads CSVRSGESVTGELFF. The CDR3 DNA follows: TGCAGCGTCCGATCAGGGGAAAGCGTCACCGGGGAGCTGTTTTTT.